A single sample gave rise to the 10 T cell receptor beta chains below, sequenced in a study of T cells in women clearing cervical HPV infection. Only in-frame clones appear in the TCRdb table, and some are missing; sequencing was by immunoSEQ multiplex PCR. The table for this sample gives about 26,000 clones. Source material: blood buffy coat. The receptors were gathered from a woman between 18 and 70 years old with a cervical HPV16 infection that either progressed to CIN3+ or cleared (not recorded which).

With regard to this clone: The read ends 3 residues before the CDR3 terminus; that terminus is restored from the germline J gene. This chain uses TRBV4-2 with TRBJ2-5, with 7 bases fitting TRBD2. V was clipped by 5 bases and J by 1 base; unmatched bases: 4. The CDR3 length is 14 residues. CDR1 and CDR2 (germline): LGHNA, YNFKEQ. Partial CDR3 DNA: TGTGCCAGCAGCGAATGGACTAGCCAAGAGACC. Protein: CASSEWTSQET. The whole CDR3 sequence reads CASSEWTSQETQYF.

As concerns this clone: Sequencing ends 3 residues short of the CDR3 end; the germline J gene provides the rest. The chain carries TRBV20-1 and TRBJ2-1; 7 nucleotides match TRBD1. Germline lookup yields CDR1 DFQATT and CDR2 SNEGSKA (reference sequence). This CDR3 has 13 residues. Trimming took 4 bases from V and 3 from J; bases not matched to a gene: 3. The CDR3 is CSAKGTVYNEQFF. The DNA read from the CDR3 is TGCAGTGCTAAAGGGACAGTCTACAATGAG.

Turning to this clone: The CDR3 is cut off 3 residues early in the read; its end comes from the germline J gene. The rearrangement uses TRBV11-2 and TRBJ1-2; 8 bases fit TRBD1. The germline gives CDR1 SGHAT, CDR2 FQNNGV. The CDR3 is 13 residues long. The CDR3: CASSSRDRSGYTF. CDR3 DNA, as far as it was read: TGTGCCAGCAGCTCAAGGGACAGGAGCGGC.

On this clone itself: Coverage ceases 3 residues before the CDR3 finishes, and the germline J gene fills in the end. This chain joins TRBV7-9 and TRBJ1-1, with 10 bases lining up with TRBD1. V was pared by 5 bases and J by 4 bases, with 7 bases of the junction left unmatched. CDR3 length equals 15 residues. In germline, CDR1 is SEHNR, CDR2 FQNEAQ (reference sequence). The CDR3 DNA, read in part, is TGTGCCAGCAGCCGCAGGACAGGGGGGGGCACTGAA. Encoded protein: CASSRRTGGGTE. The full CDR3 protein reads CASSRRTGGGTEAFF.

A remark on this clone: Read data end 3 residues before the CDR3 end; the end is taken from the germline J gene. The chain is built from TRBV7-3 and TRBJ2-5; 10 positions agree with TRBD1. Unmatched junction bases numbered 7, after V lost 4 bases and J lost 5 bases. This CDR3 spans 15 amino acids. Germline V lookup: CDR1 SGHTA, CDR2 FQGTGA. CDR3 residues: CASSSLGQGTETQYF. CDR3 DNA (partial): TGTGCCAGCAGCTCCCTGGGACAGGGGACGGAGACC.

As concerns this clone: The read ends 3 residues shy of where the CDR3 ends; the end is completed using the germline J gene. V usage is TRBV5-6 and J usage is TRBJ1-2; tentatively, D is TRBD1 (5 bases). Trimming left V 4 bases short and J 3 bases short, with 13 bases between. Germline assignment: CDR1 SGHDT and CDR2 YYEEEE. The CDR3 has 14 residues. CDR3 protein: CASSKGLRYYGYTF. The CDR3 bases that were read are TGTGCCAGCAGCAAGGGACTTAGGTACTATGGC. The full variable domain, in which reference TRBV5-6 and TRBJ1-2 provide the parts outside the CDR3, is DAGVTQSPTHLIKTRGQQVTLRCSPKSGHDTVSWYQQALGQGPQFIFQYYEEEERQRGNFPDRFSGHQFPNYSSELNVNALLLGDSALYLCASSKGLRYYGYTFGSGTRLTVV.

Of note for this clone: Read coverage stops 3 residues before the CDR3 terminus; the germline J gene supplies the remainder. V and J are TRBV5-1 and TRBJ1-1, with unresolved D. The length of the CDR3 is 14 residues. Trimming stripped 0 bases from V and 0 bases from J, with 6 bases between. Germline V CDR1 and CDR2: SGHRS, YFSETQ. CDR3 DNA, as far as it was read: TGCGCCAGCAGCTTGGGGGCCATGAACACTGAA. It specifies CASSLGAMNTE. The whole CDR3 is CASSLGAMNTEAFF.

On this clone: The read terminates 3 residues before the CDR3 end, so the remaining end is supplied by the germline J gene. The chain couples TRBV19 to TRBJ1-3, with a tentative D call TRBD1 (5 bases). V was pared by 7 bases and J by 1 base, with 14 bases between. This CDR3 spans 15 amino acids. Germline CDR1 and CDR2: LNHDA and SQIVND (reference sequence). This chain's CDR3 is CASISGISSGNTIYF. The sequenced part of the CDR3 DNA is TGTGCCAGTATTTCAGGGATCTCATCTGGAAACACC.

Remarks on this clone: One end of the junction fails to match germline, which may point to a read error. The sequenced fragment ends 3 residues before the CDR3 boundary, so the rest is inferred from the germline J gene. The chain has TRBV20-1 and TRBJ2-7, with 10 positions matching TRBD2. The CDR3 totals 14 residues. Germline values: CDR1 DFQATT, CDR2 SNEGSKA (reference sequence). The part of the CDR3 DNA that was read is TGCAGGGCTAAAACTAGCGGGGCCTCCTACGAG. This gives the protein CRAKTSGASYE. The whole CDR3 protein reads CRAKTSGASYEQYF.

As for this clone: From the germline J gene comes the end of the CDR3, since the read stops 3 residues before it. The V and J genes are TRBV5-1 and TRBJ2-7; a weak D match, TRBD1 (5 bases). V was cut by 0 bases and J by 0 bases, with 7 bases left in between. The CDR3 is 14 residues long. The germline V gene encodes CDR1 SGHRS and CDR2 YFSETQ. CDR3 residues: CASSLVRGSYEQYF. Partial CDR3 DNA: TGCGCCAGCAGCTTGGTAAGGGGCTCCTACGAG.